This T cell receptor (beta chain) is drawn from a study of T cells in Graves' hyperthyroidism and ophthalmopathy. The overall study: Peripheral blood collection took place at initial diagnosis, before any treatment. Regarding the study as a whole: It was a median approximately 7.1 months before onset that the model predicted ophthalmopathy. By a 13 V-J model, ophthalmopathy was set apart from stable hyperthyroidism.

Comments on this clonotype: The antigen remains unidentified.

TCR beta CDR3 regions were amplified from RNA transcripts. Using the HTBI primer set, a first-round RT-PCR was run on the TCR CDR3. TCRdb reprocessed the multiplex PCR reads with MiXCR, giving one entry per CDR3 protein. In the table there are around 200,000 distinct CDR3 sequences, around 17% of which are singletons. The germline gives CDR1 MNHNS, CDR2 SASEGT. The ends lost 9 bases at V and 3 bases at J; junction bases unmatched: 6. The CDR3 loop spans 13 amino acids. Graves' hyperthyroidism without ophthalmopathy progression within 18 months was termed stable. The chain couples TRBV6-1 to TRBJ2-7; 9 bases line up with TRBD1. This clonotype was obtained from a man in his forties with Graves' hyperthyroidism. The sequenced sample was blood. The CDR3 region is CARKQGAFYEQYF. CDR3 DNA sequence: TGTGCCAGGAAACAGGGGGCATTCTACGAGCAGTACTTC.